This T cell receptor (beta chain) was identified during a study of breast tumors, draining lymph nodes, adjacent tissues. General observations from the study: Compared with lymph nodes, tumors were less diverse; compared with nontumor tissue, more.

In the case of this clonotype: Its antigen is currently unknown.

The germline gives CDR1 KGHSH, CDR2 LQKENI. CDR3 length equals 16 residues. The trim removed 2 bases at V and 5 bases at J, leaving 8 bases unmatched. Breast cancer patients provided tissue from their axillary draining lymph nodes. TCRdb re-called the multiplex PCR reads through MiXCR, storing one row per CDR3 protein. The profile shows 70,000 to 95,000 distinct CDR3 sequences, around 20% of them singletons. The chain links TRBV18 to TRBJ2-2; TRBD2 aligns across 7 bases. The source material was axillary lymph node tissue. The TCR comes from a female donor with breast cancer. Some clones in this sample may be carry-over from other donors' samples. The CDR3 sequence: CASSPRAGVRTGELFF. As DNA, the CDR3 is TGTGCCAGCTCACCAAGGGCGGGAGTACGGACCGGGGAGCTGTTTTTT.